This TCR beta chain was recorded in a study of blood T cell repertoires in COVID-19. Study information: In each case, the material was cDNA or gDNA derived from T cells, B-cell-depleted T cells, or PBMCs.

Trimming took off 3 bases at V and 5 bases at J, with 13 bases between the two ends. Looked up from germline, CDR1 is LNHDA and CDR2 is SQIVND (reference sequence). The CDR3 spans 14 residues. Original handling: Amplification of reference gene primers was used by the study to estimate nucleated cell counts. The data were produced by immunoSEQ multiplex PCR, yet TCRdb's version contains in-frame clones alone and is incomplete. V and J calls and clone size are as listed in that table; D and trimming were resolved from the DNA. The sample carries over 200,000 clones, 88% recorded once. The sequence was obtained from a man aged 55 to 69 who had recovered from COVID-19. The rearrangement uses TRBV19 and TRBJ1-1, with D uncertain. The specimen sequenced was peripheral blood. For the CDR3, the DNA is TGTGCCAGTAGTATCGCGGCTGTTAGGACTGAAGCTTTCTTT. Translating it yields CASSIAAVRTEAFF. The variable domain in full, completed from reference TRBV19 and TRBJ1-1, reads DGGITQSPKYLFRKEGQNVTLSCEQNLNHDAMYWYRQDPGQGLRLIYYSQIVNDFQKGDIAEGYSVSREKKESFPLTVTSAQKNPTAFYLCASSIAAVRTEAFFGQGTRLTVV.